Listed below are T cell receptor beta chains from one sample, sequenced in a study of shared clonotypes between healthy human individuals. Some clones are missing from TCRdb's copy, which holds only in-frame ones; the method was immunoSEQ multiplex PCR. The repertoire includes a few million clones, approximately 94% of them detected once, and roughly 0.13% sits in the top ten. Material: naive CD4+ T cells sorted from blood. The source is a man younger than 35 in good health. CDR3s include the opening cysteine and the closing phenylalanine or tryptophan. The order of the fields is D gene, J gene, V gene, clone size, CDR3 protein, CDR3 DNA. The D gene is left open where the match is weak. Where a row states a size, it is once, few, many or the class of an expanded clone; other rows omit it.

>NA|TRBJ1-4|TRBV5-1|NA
CASSLGGTPVNEKLFF
TGCGCCAGCAGCTTGGGAGGGACACCTGTTAATGAAAAACTGTTTTTT
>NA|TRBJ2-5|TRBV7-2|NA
CASSLMRETQYF
TGTGCCAGCAGCTTAATGCGAGAGACCCAGTACTTC
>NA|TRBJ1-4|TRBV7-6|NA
CASSLGTATTNEKLFF
TGTGCCAGCAGCTTAGGGACAGCAACAACTAATGAAAAACTGTTTTTT
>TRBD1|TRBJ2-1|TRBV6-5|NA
CASSRRDRSNEQFF
TGTGCCAGCAGTCGCCGGGACAGGAGCAATGAGCAGTTCTTC
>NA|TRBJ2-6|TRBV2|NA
CASSSRSPSSGANVLTF
TGTGCCAGCAGCAGCAGAAGCCCGAGCTCTGGGGCCAACGTCCTGACTTTC
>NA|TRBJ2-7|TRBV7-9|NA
CASSPLGMGYEQYF
TGTGCCAGCAGCCCCTTGGGGATGGGCTACGAGCAGTACTTC
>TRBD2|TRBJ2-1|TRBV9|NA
CASSVGAGAYNEQFF
TGTGCCAGCAGCGTTGGCGCGGGGGCCTACAATGAGCAGTTCTTC
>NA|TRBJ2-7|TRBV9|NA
CASSPDGTSYEQYF
TGTGCCAGCAGCCCAGACGGCACCTCCTACGAGCAGTACTTC
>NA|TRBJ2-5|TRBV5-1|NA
CASSLRREETQYF
TGCGCCAGCAGCTTGAGGAGAGAAGAGACCCAGTACTTC
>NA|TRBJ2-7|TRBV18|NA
CASSLLTEEQYF
TGTGCCAGCTCACTCCTTACGGAGGAGCAGTACTTC
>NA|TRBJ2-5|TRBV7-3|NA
CASSLTGGQQTQYF
TGTGCCAGCAGCTTAACCGGGGGACAACAGACCCAGTACTTC
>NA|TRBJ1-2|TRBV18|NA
CASSENGKITGGYTF
TGTGCCAGCTCTGAGAATGGGAAAATTACAGGTGGCTACACCTTC
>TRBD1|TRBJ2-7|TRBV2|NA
CASSPLQGVRYF
TGTGCCAGCAGTCCCCTACAGGGGGTTCGGTACTTC
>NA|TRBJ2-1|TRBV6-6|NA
CASSYSPTPNEQFF
TGTGCCAGCAGTTACTCCCCCACCCCCAATGAGCAGTTCTTC
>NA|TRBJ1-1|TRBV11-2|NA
CASSFLRANTEAFF
TGTGCCAGCAGCTTCCTCAGGGCGAACACTGAAGCTTTCTTT
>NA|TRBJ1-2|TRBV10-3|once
CAISEVRGGGYTF
TGTGCCATCAGTGAAGTCAGGGGTGGAGGCTACACCTTC
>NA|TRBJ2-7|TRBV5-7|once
CASSIRVSYEQYF
TGTGCCAGCAGCATACGAGTATCCTACGAGCAGTACTTC
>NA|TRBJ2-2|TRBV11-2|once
CASSLVSRPGELFF
TGTGCCAGCAGCTTAGTTAGTAGGCCCGGGGAGCTGTTTTTT
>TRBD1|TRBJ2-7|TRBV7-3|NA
CASSSPGQGAGEQYF
TGTGCCAGCAGCTCACCGGGACAGGGGGCCGGCGAGCAGTACTTC
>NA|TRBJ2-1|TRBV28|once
CASSQGGVAYNEQFF
TGTGCCAGCAGTCAGGGGGGAGTAGCCTACAATGAGCAGTTCTTC
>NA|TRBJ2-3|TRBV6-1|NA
CASSELESIDTQYF
TGTGCCAGCAGTGAACTTGAATCCATAGATACGCAGTATTTT